These T cell receptor beta chains were read from a single sample in a study of blood T cell repertoires in COVID-19. The data were produced by immunoSEQ multiplex PCR, yet TCRdb's version contains in-frame clones alone and is incomplete. Of hundreds of thousands of clones in the sample, 70% to 90% were seen once. Sequencing was carried out using PBMCs or T cells enriched from blood (not recorded which). These receptors all stem from a man aged 25 to 45 who had recovered from COVID-19. Both conserved end residues are part of each CDR3. D genes are given only for firm matches. Only part of the rows carry a size: once, few, many, or a class if the clone is expanded.

cdr3_aa,cdr3_nt,j_call,d_call,v_call,clone_size
CASSSGQGGAGELFF,TGTGCTAGCAGCTCGGGACAGGGAGGGGCCGGGGAGCTGTTTTTT,TRBJ2-2,TRBD1,TRBV7-7,-
CASSFTSAGGRIQQFF,TGTGCCAGCAGCTTTACCTCAGCGGGGGGGCGGATTCAGCAGTTCTTC,TRBJ2-1,TRBD2,TRBV5-6,-
CASSLAGTGGEGYTF,TGCGCCAGCAGCCTCGCCGGGACAGGGGGTGAGGGCTACACCTTC,TRBJ1-2,TRBD1,TRBV5-1,-
CASSEFLAGGSNEQFF,TGTGCCAGCAGTGAATTCCTAGCGGGGGGGAGTAATGAGCAGTTCTTC,TRBJ2-1,TRBD2,TRBV25-1,few
CASSQFGTSGDYNEQFF,TGTGCCAGCAGCCAGTTTGGGACTAGCGGGGACTACAATGAGCAGTTCTTC,TRBJ2-1,TRBD2,TRBV9,-
CASSPMTGPGSGNTIYF,TGTGCCAGCAGCCCTATGACAGGTCCCGGCTCTGGAAACACCATATATTTT,TRBJ1-3,-,TRBV14,-
CAWNRGMIQETQYF,TGTGCCTGGAATAGAGGGATGATCCAAGAGACCCAGTACTTC,TRBJ2-5,-,TRBV30,-
CASSVQGVGYEQYF,TGTGCCAGCAGCGTACAAGGGGTAGGGTACGAGCAGTACTTC,TRBJ2-7,-,TRBV9,-
CASSLGEANYGYTF,TGTGCCAGCAGCTTGGGAGAGGCTAACTATGGCTACACCTTC,TRBJ1-2,-,TRBV5-4,-
CSVLPDFTGQFF,TGCAGCGTTCTACCCGACTTCACAGGGCAGTTCTTC,TRBJ2-1,-,TRBV29-1,-
CASSQDIVAPYGYTF,TGCGCCAGCAGCCAAGACATTGTGGCCCCATATGGCTACACCTTC,TRBJ1-2,-,TRBV4-3,-
CASSQDRRQAYGYTF,TGCGCCAGCAGCCAAGATCGGCGCCAGGCATATGGCTACACCTTC,TRBJ1-2,-,TRBV4-3,-
CASGLSTEAFF,TGTGCCAGCGGCTTAAGCACTGAAGCTTTCTTT,TRBJ1-1,-,TRBV12-3/TRBV12-4,-
CASTIGARLSGNTIYF,TGTGCCAGTACCATAGGGGCACGTCTCTCTGGAAACACCATATATTTT,TRBJ1-3,-,TRBV19,few
CAWMSGTDSGNTIYF,TGTGCCTGGATGTCTGGGACAGACTCTGGAAACACCATATATTTT,TRBJ1-3,TRBD1,TRBV30,-
CASSFGQGYTGELFF,TGTGCCAGCAGCTTTGGGCAGGGTTACACCGGGGAGCTGTTTTTT,TRBJ2-2,-,TRBV7-9,-